Listed below are T cell receptor beta chains from one sample, sequenced in a study of blood T cell repertoires in COVID-19. Profiling relied on immunoSEQ multiplex PCR, and the TCRdb table lists in-frame clones only, not all of them. The sample has about 210,000 clones, roughly nine tenths seen once. What was sequenced was peripheral blood. The origin of the receptors is a middle-aged man with acute or convalescent COVID-19. Each CDR3 is given with its conserved first and last residue. The D gene is left open where the match is weak. Size tells how often a clone was seen (once, few, many) or the class of an expanded clone, and some rows leave it out.

j_gene: TRBJ2-1; d_gene: -; v_gene: TRBV7-9; abundance: -; CDR3aa: CASSSNRDYEFF; CDR3nt: TGTGCCAGCAGCTCCAACAGGGACTACGAGTTCTTC
j_gene: TRBJ2-5; d_gene: TRBD2; v_gene: TRBV11-2; abundance: -; CDR3aa: CASSLGRLAGGNKETQYF; CDR3nt: TGTGCCAGCAGCTTGGGGAGACTAGCGGGAGGGAATAAAGAGACCCAGTACTTC
j_gene: TRBJ1-5; d_gene: -; v_gene: TRBV19; abundance: -; CDR3aa: CASSSLWTAGDQPQHF; CDR3nt: TGTGCCAGTAGTTCCCTCTGGACGGCCGGGGATCAGCCCCAGCATTTT
j_gene: TRBJ2-7; d_gene: TRBD1; v_gene: TRBV4-1; abundance: -; CDR3aa: CASSQDPLRTGLFYEQYF; CDR3nt: TGCGCCAGCAGCCAAGACCCCCTTAGGACAGGGCTCTTCTACGAGCAGTACTTC
j_gene: TRBJ1-5; d_gene: -; v_gene: TRBV2; abundance: -; CDR3aa: CASSEERSSLAFGHF; CDR3nt: TGTGCCAGCAGTGAAGAGCGGTCATCTCTCGCCTTCGGGCATTTT
j_gene: TRBJ2-1; d_gene: -; v_gene: TRBV4-1; abundance: -; CDR3aa: CASSQDENEGGGRNEQFF; CDR3nt: TGCGCCAGCAGCCAAGATGAAAATGAAGGGGGTGGGCGGAATGAGCAGTTCTTC
j_gene: TRBJ1-2; d_gene: -; v_gene: TRBV10-3; abundance: -; CDR3aa: CAISELGPTGPLSNYGYTF; CDR3nt: TGTGCCATCAGTGAGCTGGGCCCTACAGGGCCGCTCTCTAACTATGGCTACACCTTC
j_gene: TRBJ2-5; d_gene: TRBD2; v_gene: TRBV15; abundance: -; CDR3aa: CATSRALAGAGETQYF; CDR3nt: TGTGCCACCAGCAGAGCTCTAGCGGGAGCCGGAGAGACCCAGTACTTC
j_gene: TRBJ2-1; d_gene: TRBD2; v_gene: TRBV7-6; abundance: once; CDR3aa: CASSLTSGDLSDNEQFF; CDR3nt: TGTGCCAGCAGCTTAACTAGCGGGGACCTCTCTGACAATGAGCAGTTCTTC
j_gene: TRBJ1-5; d_gene: -; v_gene: TRBV28; abundance: -; CDR3aa: CASTGIWVRNQPQHF; CDR3nt: TGTGCCAGCACGGGAATTTGGGTACGCAATCAGCCCCAGCATTTT
j_gene: TRBJ2-2; d_gene: -; v_gene: TRBV9; abundance: -; CDR3aa: CASSKGGQYTGELFF; CDR3nt: TGTGCCAGCAGCAAGGGGGGACAGTACACCGGGGAGCTGTTTTTT
j_gene: TRBJ2-5; d_gene: TRBD2; v_gene: TRBV27; abundance: -; CDR3aa: CASKLLAGGPVETQYF; CDR3nt: TGTGCCAGCAAACTACTAGCGGGAGGCCCAGTGGAGACCCAGTACTTC
j_gene: TRBJ2-7; d_gene: -; v_gene: TRBV2; abundance: -; CDR3aa: CASESTRNRQYF; CDR3nt: TGTGCCAGCGAAAGTACTCGAAATAGGCAGTACTTC
j_gene: TRBJ1-2; d_gene: TRBD1; v_gene: TRBV30; abundance: -; CDR3aa: CAWSSTGGGGYTF; CDR3nt: TGTGCCTGGAGTTCTACAGGGGGCGGGGGCTACACCTTC
j_gene: TRBJ2-5; d_gene: -; v_gene: TRBV7-6; abundance: -; CDR3aa: CASSFTGLETQYF; CDR3nt: TGTGCCAGCAGCTTTACAGGGTTGGAGACCCAGTACTTC
j_gene: TRBJ1-2; d_gene: TRBD1; v_gene: TRBV25-1; abundance: once; CDR3aa: CASSEYTGGEDGYTF; CDR3nt: TGTGCCAGCAGTGAATATACAGGGGGCGAGGATGGCTACACCTTC
j_gene: TRBJ2-1; d_gene: TRBD1; v_gene: TRBV5-1; abundance: -; CDR3aa: CASSEQGDSSYNEQFF; CDR3nt: TGCGCCAGCAGCGAGCAAGGGGACAGCTCCTACAATGAGCAGTTCTTC
j_gene: TRBJ2-1; d_gene: TRBD1; v_gene: TRBV7-3; abundance: -; CDR3aa: CASSLRDRGHGEQFF; CDR3nt: TGTGCCAGCAGCTTAAGGGACAGGGGGCACGGTGAGCAGTTCTTC
j_gene: TRBJ1-2; d_gene: -; v_gene: TRBV4-1; abundance: -; CDR3aa: CASSQDVPGSYGYTF; CDR3nt: TGCGCCAGCAGCCAAGATGTTCCAGGCTCCTATGGCTACACCTTC
j_gene: TRBJ1-1; d_gene: -; v_gene: TRBV28; abundance: once; CDR3aa: CASSFVARGTEAFF; CDR3nt: TGTGCCAGCAGTTTCGTCGCCAGAGGGACTGAAGCTTTCTTT
j_gene: TRBJ2-5; d_gene: TRBD2; v_gene: TRBV6-1; abundance: -; CDR3aa: CASSENWPSGQETQYF; CDR3nt: TGTGCCAGCAGTGAAAATTGGCCTAGCGGGCAAGAGACCCAGTACTTC
j_gene: TRBJ2-2; d_gene: -; v_gene: TRBV28; abundance: -; CDR3aa: CASSLGTPRTGELFF; CDR3nt: TGTGCCAGCAGTCTCGGGACTCCCCGCACCGGGGAGCTGTTTTTT
j_gene: TRBJ2-3; d_gene: -; v_gene: TRBV27; abundance: -; CDR3aa: CASTGFHQWPDTQYF; CDR3nt: TGTGCCAGCACAGGGTTCCACCAGTGGCCAGATACGCAGTATTTT
j_gene: TRBJ2-7; d_gene: -; v_gene: TRBV28; abundance: -; CDR3aa: CASSLGGSSSHEQYF; CDR3nt: TGTGCCAGCAGTTTAGGAGGCTCCTCCTCTCACGAGCAGTACTTC
j_gene: TRBJ1-1; d_gene: TRBD1; v_gene: TRBV28; abundance: -; CDR3aa: CASSLGTGGLWNTEAFF; CDR3nt: TGTGCCAGCAGCCTGGGGACAGGGGGCCTTTGGAACACTGAAGCTTTCTTT
j_gene: TRBJ1-5; d_gene: -; v_gene: TRBV6-1; abundance: -; CDR3aa: CASSEGKWASSGQPQHF; CDR3nt: TGTGCCAGCAGTGAAGGAAAGTGGGCCTCCTCGGGGCAGCCCCAGCATTTT
j_gene: TRBJ1-5; d_gene: -; v_gene: TRBV7-2; abundance: -; CDR3aa: CASSLASYNSNQPQHF; CDR3nt: TGTGCCAGCAGCTTAGCGAGCTATAATAGCAATCAGCCCCAGCATTTT
j_gene: TRBJ2-5; d_gene: -; v_gene: TRBV20-1; abundance: -; CDR3aa: CSAGVETQYF; CDR3nt: TGCAGTGCCGGGGTAGAGACCCAGTACTTC
j_gene: TRBJ1-1; d_gene: TRBD1; v_gene: TRBV5-1; abundance: -; CDR3aa: CASSLQPTGTNMNTEAFF; CDR3nt: TGCGCCAGCAGCTTACAACCGACAGGGACCAACATGAACACTGAAGCTTTCTTT